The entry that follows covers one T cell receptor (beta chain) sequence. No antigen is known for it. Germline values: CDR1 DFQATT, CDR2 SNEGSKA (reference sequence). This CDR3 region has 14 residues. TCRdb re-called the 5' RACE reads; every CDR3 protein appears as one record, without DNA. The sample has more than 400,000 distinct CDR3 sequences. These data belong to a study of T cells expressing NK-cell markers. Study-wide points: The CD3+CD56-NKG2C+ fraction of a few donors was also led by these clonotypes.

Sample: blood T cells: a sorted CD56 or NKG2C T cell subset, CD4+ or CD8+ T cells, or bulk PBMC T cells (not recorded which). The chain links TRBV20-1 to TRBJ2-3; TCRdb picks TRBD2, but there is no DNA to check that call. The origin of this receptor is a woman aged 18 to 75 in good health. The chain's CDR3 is CSARSGTHTDTQYF.